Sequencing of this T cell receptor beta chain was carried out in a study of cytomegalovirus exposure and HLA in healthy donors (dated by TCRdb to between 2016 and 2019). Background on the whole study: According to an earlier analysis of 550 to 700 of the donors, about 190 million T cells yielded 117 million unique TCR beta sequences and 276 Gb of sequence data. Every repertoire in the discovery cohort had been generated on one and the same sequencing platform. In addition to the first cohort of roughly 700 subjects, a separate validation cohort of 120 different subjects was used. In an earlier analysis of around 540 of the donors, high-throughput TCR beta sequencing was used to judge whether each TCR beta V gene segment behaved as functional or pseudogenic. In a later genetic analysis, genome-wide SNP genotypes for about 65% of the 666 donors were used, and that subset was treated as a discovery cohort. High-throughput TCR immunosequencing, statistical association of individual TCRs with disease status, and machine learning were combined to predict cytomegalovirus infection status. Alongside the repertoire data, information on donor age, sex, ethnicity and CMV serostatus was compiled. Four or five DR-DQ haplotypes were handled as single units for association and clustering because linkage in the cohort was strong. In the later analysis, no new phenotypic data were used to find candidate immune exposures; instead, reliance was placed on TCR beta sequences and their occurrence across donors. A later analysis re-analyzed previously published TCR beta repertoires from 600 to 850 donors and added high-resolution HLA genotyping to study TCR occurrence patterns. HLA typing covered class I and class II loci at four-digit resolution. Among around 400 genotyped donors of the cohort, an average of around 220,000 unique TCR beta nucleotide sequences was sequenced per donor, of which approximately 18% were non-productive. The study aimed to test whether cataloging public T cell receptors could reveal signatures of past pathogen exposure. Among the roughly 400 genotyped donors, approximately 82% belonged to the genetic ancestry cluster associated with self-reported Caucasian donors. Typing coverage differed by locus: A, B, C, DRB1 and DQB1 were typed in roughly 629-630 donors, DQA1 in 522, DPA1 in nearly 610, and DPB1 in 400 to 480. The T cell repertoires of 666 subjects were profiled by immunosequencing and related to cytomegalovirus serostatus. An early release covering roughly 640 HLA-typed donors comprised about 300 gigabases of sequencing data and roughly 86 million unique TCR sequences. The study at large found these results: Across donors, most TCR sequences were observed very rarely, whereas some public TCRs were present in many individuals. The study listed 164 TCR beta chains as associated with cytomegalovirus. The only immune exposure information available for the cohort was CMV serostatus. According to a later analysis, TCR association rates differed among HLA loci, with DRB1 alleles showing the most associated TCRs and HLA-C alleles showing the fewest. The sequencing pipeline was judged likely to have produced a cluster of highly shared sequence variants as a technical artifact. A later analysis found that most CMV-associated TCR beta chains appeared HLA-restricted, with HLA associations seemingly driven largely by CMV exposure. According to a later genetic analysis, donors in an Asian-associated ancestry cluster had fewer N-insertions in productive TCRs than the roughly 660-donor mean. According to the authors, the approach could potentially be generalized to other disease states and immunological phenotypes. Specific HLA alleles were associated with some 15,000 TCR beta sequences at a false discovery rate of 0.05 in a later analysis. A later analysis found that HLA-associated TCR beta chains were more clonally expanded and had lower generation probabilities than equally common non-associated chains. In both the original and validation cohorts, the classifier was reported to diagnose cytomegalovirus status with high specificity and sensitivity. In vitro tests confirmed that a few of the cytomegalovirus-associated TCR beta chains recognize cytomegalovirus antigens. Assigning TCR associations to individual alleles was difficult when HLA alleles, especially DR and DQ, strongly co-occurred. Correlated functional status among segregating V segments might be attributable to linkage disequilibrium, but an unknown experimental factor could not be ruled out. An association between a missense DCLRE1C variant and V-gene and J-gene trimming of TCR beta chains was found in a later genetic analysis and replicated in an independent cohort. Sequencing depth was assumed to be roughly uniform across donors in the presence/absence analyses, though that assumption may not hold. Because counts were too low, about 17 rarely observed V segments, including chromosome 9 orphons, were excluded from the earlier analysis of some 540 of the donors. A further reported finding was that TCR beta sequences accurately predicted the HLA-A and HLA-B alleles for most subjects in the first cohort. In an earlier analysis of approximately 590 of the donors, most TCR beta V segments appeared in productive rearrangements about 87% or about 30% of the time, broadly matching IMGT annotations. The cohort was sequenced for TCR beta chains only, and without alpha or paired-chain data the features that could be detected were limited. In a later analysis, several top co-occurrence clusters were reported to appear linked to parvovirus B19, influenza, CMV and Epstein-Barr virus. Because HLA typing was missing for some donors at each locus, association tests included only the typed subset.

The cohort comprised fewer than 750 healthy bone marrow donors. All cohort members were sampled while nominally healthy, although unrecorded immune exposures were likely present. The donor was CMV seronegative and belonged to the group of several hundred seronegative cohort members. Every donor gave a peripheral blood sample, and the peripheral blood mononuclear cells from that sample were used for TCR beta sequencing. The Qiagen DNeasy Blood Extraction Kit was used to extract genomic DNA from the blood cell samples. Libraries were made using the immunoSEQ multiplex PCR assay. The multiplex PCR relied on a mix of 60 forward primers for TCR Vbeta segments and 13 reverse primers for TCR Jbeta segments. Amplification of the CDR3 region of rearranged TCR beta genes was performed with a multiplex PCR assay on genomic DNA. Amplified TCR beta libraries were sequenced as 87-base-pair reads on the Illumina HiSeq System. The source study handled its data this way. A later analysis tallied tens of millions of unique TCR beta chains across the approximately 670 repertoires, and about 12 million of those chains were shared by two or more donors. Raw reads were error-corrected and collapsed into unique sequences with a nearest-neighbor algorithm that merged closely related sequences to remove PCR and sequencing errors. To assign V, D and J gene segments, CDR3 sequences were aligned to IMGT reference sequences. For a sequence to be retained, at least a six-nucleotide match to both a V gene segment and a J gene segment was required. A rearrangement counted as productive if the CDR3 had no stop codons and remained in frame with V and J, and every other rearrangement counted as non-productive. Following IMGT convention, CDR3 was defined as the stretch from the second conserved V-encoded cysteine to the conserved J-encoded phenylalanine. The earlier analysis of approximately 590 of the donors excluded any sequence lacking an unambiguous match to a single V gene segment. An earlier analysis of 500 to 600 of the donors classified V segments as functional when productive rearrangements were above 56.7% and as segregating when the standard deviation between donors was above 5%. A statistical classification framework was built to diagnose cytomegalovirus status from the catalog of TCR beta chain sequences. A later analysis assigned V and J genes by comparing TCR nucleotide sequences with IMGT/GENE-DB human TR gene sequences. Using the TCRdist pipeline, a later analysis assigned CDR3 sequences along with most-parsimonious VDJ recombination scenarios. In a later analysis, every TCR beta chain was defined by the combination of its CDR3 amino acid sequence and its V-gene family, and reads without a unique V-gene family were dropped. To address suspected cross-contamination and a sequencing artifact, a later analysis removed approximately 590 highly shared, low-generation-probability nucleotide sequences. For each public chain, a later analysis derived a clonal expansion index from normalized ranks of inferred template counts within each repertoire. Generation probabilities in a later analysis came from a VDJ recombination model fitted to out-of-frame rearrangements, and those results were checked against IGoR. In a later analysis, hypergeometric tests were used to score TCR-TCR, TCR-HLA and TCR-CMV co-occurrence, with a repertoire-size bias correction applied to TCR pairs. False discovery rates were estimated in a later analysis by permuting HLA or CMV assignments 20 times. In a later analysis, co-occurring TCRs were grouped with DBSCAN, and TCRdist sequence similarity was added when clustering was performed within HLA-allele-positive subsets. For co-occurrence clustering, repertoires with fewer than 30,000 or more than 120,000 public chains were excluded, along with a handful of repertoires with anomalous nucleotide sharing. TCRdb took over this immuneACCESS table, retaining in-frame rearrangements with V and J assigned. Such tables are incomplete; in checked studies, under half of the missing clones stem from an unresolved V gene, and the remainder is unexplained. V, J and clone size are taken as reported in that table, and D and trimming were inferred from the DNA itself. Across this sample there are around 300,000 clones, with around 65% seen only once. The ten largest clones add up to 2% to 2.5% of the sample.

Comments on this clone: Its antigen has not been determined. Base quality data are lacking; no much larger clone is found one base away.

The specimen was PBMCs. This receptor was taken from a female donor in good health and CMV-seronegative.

The DNA sequence is given as TGTGCCTGGAGTTACAGGGGGGCAAGCTCCTACGAGCAGTACTTC. It codes for CAWSYRGASSYEQYF. The rearranged chain carries TRBV30 and TRBJ2-7; 8 bases in the junction line up with TRBD1. V loses 2 bases at its end and J loses 0 bases; junction bases beyond the gene matches: 6. The CDR3 sequence holds 15 residues, the cysteine and phenylalanine included. Only CDR3 DNA remains: 45 bases, in frame from the first base. The germline V gene (reference sequence) supplies CDR1 GTSNPN and CDR2 SVGIG. Joined to the reference TRBV30 and TRBJ2-7 proteins, this CDR3 gives the full variable domain: SQTIHQWPATLVQPVGSPLSLECTVEGTSNPNLYWYRQAAGRGLQLLFYSVGIGQISSEVPQNLSASRPQDRQFILSSKKLLLSDSGFYLCAWSYRGASSYEQYFGPGTRLTVT.